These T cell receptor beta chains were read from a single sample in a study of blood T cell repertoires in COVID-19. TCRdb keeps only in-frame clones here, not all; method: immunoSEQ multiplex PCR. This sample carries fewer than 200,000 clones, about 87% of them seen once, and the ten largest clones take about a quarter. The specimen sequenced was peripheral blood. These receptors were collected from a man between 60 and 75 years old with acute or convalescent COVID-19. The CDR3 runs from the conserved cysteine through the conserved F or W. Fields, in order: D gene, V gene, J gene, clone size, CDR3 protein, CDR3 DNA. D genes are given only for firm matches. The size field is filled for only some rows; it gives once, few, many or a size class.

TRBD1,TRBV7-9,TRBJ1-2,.,CASSWGPGTEGYTF,TGTGCCAGCAGCTGGGGACCGGGGACAGAAGGCTACACCTTC
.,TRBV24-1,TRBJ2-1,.,CATSDLIGGSYNEQFF,TGTGCCACCAGTGATTTGATAGGGGGCTCCTACAATGAGCAGTTCTTC
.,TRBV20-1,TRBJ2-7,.,CSAGDAYEQYF,TGCAGTGCTGGAGACGCCTACGAGCAGTACTTC
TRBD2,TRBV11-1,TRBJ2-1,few,CASSLGSGGDNEQFF,TGTGCCAGCAGCTTAGGTAGCGGGGGGGACAATGAGCAGTTCTTC
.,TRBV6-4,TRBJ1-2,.,CASSDQGSGYGYTF,TGTGCCAGCAGTGACCAGGGGTCAGGCTATGGCTACACCTTC
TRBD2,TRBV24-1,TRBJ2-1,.,CATSDPGTSGSAEQFF,TGTGCCACCAGTGATCCCGGGACTAGCGGGAGCGCTGAGCAGTTCTTC
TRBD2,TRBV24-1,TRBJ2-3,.,CATSAGAGGTDTQYF,TGTGCCACCAGTGCGGGAGCGGGGGGGACAGATACGCAGTATTTT
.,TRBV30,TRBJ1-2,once,CAWSQADYGYTF,TGTGCCTGGAGTCAGGCCGACTATGGCTACACCTTC
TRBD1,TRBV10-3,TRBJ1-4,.,CAKLGGQGGSNEKLFF,TGTGCCAAATTGGGGGGACAGGGGGGATCTAATGAAAAACTGTTTTTT
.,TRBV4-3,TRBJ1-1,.,CASSQGTGPTFF,TGCGCCAGCAGCCAGGGGACTGGACCAACTTTCTTT
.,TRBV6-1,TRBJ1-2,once,CASSDPGRIYGYTF,TGTGCCAGCAGTGACCCAGGGAGGATCTATGGCTACACCTTC
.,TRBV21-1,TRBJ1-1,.,CASTTGTGGLNTEAFF,TGTGCCAGCACTACCGGGACAGGGGGCCTTAACACTGAAGCTTTCTTT
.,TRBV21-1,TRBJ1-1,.,CASSKALVPQANTEAFF,TGTGCCAGCAGCAAAGCGCTGGTCCCCCAAGCGAACACTGAAGCTTTCTTT
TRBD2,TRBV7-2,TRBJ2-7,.,CASSVGRLAGAVEQYF,TGTGCCAGCAGCGTCGGGAGACTAGCGGGAGCCGTAGAGCAGTACTTC
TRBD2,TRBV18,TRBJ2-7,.,CASSPGTSGSHEQYF,TGTGCCAGCTCACCCGGGACTAGCGGGTCCCACGAGCAGTACTTC
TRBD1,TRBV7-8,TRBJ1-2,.,CASSLTGGDYGYTF,TGTGCCAGCAGCTTGACAGGGGGCGACTATGGCTACACCTTC
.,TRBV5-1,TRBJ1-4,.,CASSPNRAYNEKLFF,TGCGCCAGCAGCCCCAACAGGGCCTATAATGAAAAACTGTTTTTT
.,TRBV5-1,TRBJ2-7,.,CASSLGAGEFGHEQYF,TGCGCCAGCAGCTTGGGGGCAGGGGAGTTCGGGCACGAGCAGTACTTC
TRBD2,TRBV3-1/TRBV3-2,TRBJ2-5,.,CASSQAGGDGETQYF,TGTGCCAGCAGCCAGGCGGGGGGCGACGGAGAGACCCAGTACTTC
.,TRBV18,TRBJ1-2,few,CASSPISWTENGYTF,TGTGCCAGCTCACCGATAAGCTGGACAGAAAATGGCTACACCTTC
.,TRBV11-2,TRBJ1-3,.,CASSLGTSGGNTIYF,TGTGCCAGCAGCTTAGGGACTTCAGGCGGAAACACCATATATTTT
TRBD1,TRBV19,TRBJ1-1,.,CASLKRSGGMNTEAFF,TGTGCCAGTCTCAAGCGATCAGGGGGGATGAACACTGAAGCTTTCTTT
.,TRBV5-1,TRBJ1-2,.,CASSWQGDYGYTF,TGCGCCAGCAGCTGGCAAGGAGACTATGGCTACACCTTC
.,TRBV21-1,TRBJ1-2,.,CASSRPQGGNGYTF,TGTGCCAGCAGCAGACCCCAGGGGGGTAATGGCTACACCTTC
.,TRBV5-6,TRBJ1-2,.,CASSLTGWNYGYTF,TGTGCCAGCAGCTTGACAGGGTGGAACTATGGCTACACCTTC
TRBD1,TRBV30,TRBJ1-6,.,CAWRGGADNSPLHF,TGTGCCTGGAGAGGGGGCGCCGATAATTCACCCCTCCACTTT
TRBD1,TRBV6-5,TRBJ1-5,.,CASRTGTVSNQPQHF,TGTGCCAGCAGAACCGGGACAGTCAGCAATCAGCCCCAGCATTTT
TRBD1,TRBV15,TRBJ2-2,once,CATSRVTGGGTGELFF,TGTGCCACCAGCAGAGTGACAGGGGGTGGCACCGGGGAGCTGTTTTTT
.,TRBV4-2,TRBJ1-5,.,CASSQGLSNQPQHF,TGTGCCAGCAGCCAGGGACTCAGCAATCAGCCCCAGCATTTT
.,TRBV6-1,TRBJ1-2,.,CASSERQVYGYTF,TGTGCCAGCAGTGAGAGACAGGTCTATGGCTACACCTTC
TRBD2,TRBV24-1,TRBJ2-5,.,CATSDFIGEGEETQYF,TGTGCCACCAGTGATTTCATCGGGGAGGGAGAAGAGACCCAGTACTTC
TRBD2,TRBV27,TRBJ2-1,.,CASSRRLAGGFNNEQFF,TGTGCCAGCAGTCGCCGACTAGCGGGAGGGTTCAACAATGAGCAGTTCTTC
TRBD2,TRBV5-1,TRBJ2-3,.,CASSFTSGGATDTQYF,TGCGCCAGCAGCTTTACTAGCGGGGGGGCCACAGATACGCAGTATTTT
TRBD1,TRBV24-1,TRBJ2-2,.,CATSDSTGSGELFF,TGTGCCACCAGTGATTCGACAGGGTCCGGGGAGCTGTTTTTT
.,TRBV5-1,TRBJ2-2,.,CASSRGRGTGELFF,TGCGCCAGCAGCAGGGGGCGGGGCACCGGGGAGCTGTTTTTT
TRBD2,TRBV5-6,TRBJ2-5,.,CASSLTSGASQETQYF,TGTGCCAGCAGCTTGACTAGCGGGGCTAGTCAAGAGACCCAGTACTTC
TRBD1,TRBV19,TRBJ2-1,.,CASSPGQGGGQQFF,TGTGCCAGTAGTCCTGGACAGGGAGGAGGTCAGCAGTTCTTC
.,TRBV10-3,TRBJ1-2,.,CAISEEDGYTF,TGTGCCATCAGTGAGGAGGATGGCTACACCTTC
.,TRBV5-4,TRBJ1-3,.,CASSLAASSGNTIYF,TGTGCCAGCAGCTTGGCCGCGAGCTCTGGAAACACCATATATTTT
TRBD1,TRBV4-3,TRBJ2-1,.,CASSQYGTGLSYNEQFF,TGCGCCAGCAGCCAGTATGGGACAGGTCTCTCCTACAATGAGCAGTTCTTC
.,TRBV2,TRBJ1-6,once,CASSGQTYNSPLHF,TGTGCCAGCAGTGGACAGACCTATAATTCACCCCTCCACTTT
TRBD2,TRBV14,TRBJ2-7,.,CASSQRRLAETYEQYF,TGTGCCAGCAGCCAGAGGAGACTAGCGGAAACCTACGAGCAGTACTTC
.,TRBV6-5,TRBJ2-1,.,CASSRGNEQFF,TGTGCCAGCAGCAGAGGGAATGAGCAGTTCTTC
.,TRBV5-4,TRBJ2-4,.,CASSISPQLAKNIQYF,TGTGCCAGCAGCATCTCGCCACAGCTAGCCAAAAACATTCAGTACTTC
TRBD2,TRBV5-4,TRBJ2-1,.,CASRTGTSGSGNEQFF,TGTGCCAGCAGGACCGGGACTAGCGGGAGCGGCAATGAGCAGTTCTTC
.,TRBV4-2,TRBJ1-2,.,CASSQGDAATYGYTF,TGTGCCAGCAGCCAAGGAGACGCAGCGACCTATGGCTACACCTTC
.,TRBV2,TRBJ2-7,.,CATKGYGQSSEQYF,TGTGCCACCAAGGGGTACGGTCAAAGTAGCGAGCAGTACTTC
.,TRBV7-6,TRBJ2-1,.,CASSSFFPLNEQFF,TGTGCCAGCAGCTCCTTCTTTCCTTTGAATGAGCAGTTCTTC
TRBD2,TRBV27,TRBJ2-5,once,CASSFLSGAQETQYF,TGTGCCAGCAGTTTCCTTAGCGGGGCACAAGAGACCCAGTACTTC
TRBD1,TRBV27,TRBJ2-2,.,CASSTGGWELFF,TGTGCCAGCAGTACAGGGGGCTGGGAGCTGTTTTTT
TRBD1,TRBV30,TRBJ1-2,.,CAWSPGTGARGGYTF,TGTGCCTGGAGTCCCGGGACAGGGGCGAGGGGTGGCTACACCTTC
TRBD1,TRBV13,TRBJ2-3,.,CASSLGQGTTDTQYF,TGTGCCAGCAGCTTGGGACAGGGGACGACAGATACGCAGTATTTT
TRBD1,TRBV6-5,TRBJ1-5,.,CASSMDRAGNQPQHF,TGTGCCAGCAGCATGGACAGGGCCGGCAATCAGCCCCAGCATTTT
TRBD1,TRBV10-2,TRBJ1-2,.,CASSEGTGVTNYGYTF,TGCGCCAGCAGCGAGGGGACAGGGGTTACTAACTATGGCTACACCTTC
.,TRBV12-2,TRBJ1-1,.,CASRLYFRVEGSRRTEAFF,TGTGCAAGTCGCTTATACTTCCGGGTGGAGGGCTCCAGGCGCACTGAAGCTTTCTTT
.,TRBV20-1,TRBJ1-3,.,CSASLVDTIYF,TGCAGTGCTAGTCTAGTAGACACCATATATTTT